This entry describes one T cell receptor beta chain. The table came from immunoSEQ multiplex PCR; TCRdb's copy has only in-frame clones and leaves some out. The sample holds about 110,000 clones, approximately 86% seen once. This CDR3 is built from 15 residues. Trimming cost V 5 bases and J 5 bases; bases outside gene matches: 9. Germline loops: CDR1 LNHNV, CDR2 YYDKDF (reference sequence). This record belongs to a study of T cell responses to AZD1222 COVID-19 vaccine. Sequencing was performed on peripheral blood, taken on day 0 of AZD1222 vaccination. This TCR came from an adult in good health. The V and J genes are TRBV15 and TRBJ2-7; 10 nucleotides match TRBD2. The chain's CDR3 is CATSEGLAGAHEQYF. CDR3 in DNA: TGTGCCACCAGCGAAGGTCTAGCGGGAGCTCACGAGCAGTACTTC.